This TCR beta chain originates from a study of response to subunit inactivated influenza vaccine. Findings and limits, study-wide: Researchers suggested that each seasonal influenza vaccination recruits few new T cells.

The CDR3 runs to 15 residues. V shed 1 base, J shed 6 bases, and the junction held 8 bases outside the gene matches. Germline values: CDR1 SGDLS, CDR2 YYNGEE. Note on this clonotype: Its specificity is unknown.

TCRdb passed the RT-PCR reads through MiXCR, listing each CDR3 protein once. The sample comprises about 700,000 distinct CDR3 sequences, 14% of which are singletons, and around 7.6% rests with the top ten. The chain employs TRBV9 and TRBJ2-7, with TRBD1 identical over 9 bases. The source of this sequence is a man between 45 and 60 years old who received an inactivated influenza vaccine. The source material was PBMCs from blood, sampled about 14 days before vaccination. This chain's CDR3 is CASSVSPGQGFEQYF. CDR3 DNA sequence: TGTGCCAGCAGCGTAAGCCCGGGACAGGGCTTCGAGCAGTACTTC.